This TCR beta chain was identified in a study of blood T cell repertoires in COVID-19. Method: immunoSEQ multiplex PCR; TCRdb's copy keeps in-frame clones and lacks some. The sample shows some 260,000 clones, around 80% of them seen only once. The CDR3 is 15 amino acids. J lost 5 bases, V lost 4 bases, and 10 bases had no gene match. CDR1 is MNHEY and CDR2 is SMNVEV in the germline V gene (reference sequence). The cohort comprised adults aged roughly 18 to 95 years residing in under 30 US areas. The rearrangement joins TRBV27 to TRBJ1-1, with 7 bases identical to TRBD1. This TCR came from a man under 40 with acute COVID-19. Sequenced material: PBMCs or T cells enriched from blood (not recorded which). The CDR3 loop is CASSSKTGRGTEAFF. CDR3 DNA sequence: TGTGCCAGCAGTTCTAAGACAGGGCGAGGGACTGAAGCTTTCTTT.